Listed below are T cell receptor beta chains from one sample, sequenced in a study of quantifying T cell responses using KT2 cells. Via MiXCR, TCRdb re-called the UMI-ligation and nested PCR reads, giving one row per CDR3 protein. Of around 44,000 distinct CDR3 sequences in the sample, around 15% are singletons; the top ten hold roughly 40%. Sequences were obtained from PBMCs spiked with cells of the T cell clone KT2. The origin of the receptors is a human donor. CDR3s include the opening cysteine and the closing phenylalanine or tryptophan. The order of the fields is D gene, J gene, clone size, V gene, CDR3 protein, CDR3 DNA. The D gene is left open where the match is weak. Clone size appears in some rows only: once, few, many, or a class for an expanded clone.

TRBD2 TRBJ2-7 few TRBV29-1 CSGTGAGGEQYF TGCAGCGGCACCGGTGCCGGGGGGGAGCAGTACTTC
TRBD1 TRBJ1-4 . TRBV29-1 CSVVAGGSRLFF TGCAGCGTTGTTGCAGGGGGTAGTAGACTGTTTTTT
TRBD1 TRBJ2-3 . TRBV6-5 CASSPGQGIYTDTQYF TGTGCCAGCAGTCCGGGACAGGGGATCTACACAGATACGCAGTATTTT
. TRBJ1-6 few TRBV20-1 CSASYQGEGRSPLHF TGCAGTGCTAGCTATCAAGGGGAAGGTCGTTCACCCCTCCACTTT
TRBD1 TRBJ1-1 many TRBV3-1 CASSQRDRNTEAFF TGTGCCAGCAGCCAACGGGACAGAAACACTGAAGCTTTCTTT
TRBD2 TRBJ2-1 few TRBV20-1 CSARETVGLAGGSSYNEQFF TGCAGTGCTAGAGAGACCGTGGGACTAGCGGGAGGGAGCTCCTACAATGAGCAGTTCTTC
TRBD1 TRBJ2-7 . TRBV7-6 CASSPGTGTYEQYF TGTGCCAGCAGTCCCGGGACAGGAACCTACGAGCAGTACTTC
. TRBJ2-7 many TRBV3-1 CASSQVAQGMGEQYF TGTGCCAGCAGCCAAGTGGCGCAGGGAATGGGGGAGCAGTACTTC
TRBD1 TRBJ2-3 . TRBV12-3/TRBV12-4 CASSLPPDRANTDTQYF TGTGCCAGCAGTCTCCCGCCGGACAGGGCGAACACAGATACGCAGTATTTT
. TRBJ2-7 few TRBV29-1 CSAGREGGEQYF TGCAGCGCTGGGCGGGAAGGGGGCGAGCAGTACTTC
TRBD2 TRBJ2-5 few TRBV5-1 CASSFTSGQETQYF TGCGCCAGCAGCTTTACTAGCGGGCAAGAGACCCAGTACTTC
. TRBJ1-2 . TRBV6-2/TRBV6-3 CASTLRGYDGYTF TGTGCCAGCACCCTAAGAGGATATGATGGCTACACCTTC
TRBD1 TRBJ1-6 few TRBV7-9 CASSLWGQGNSPLHF TGTGCCAGCAGCTTATGGGGACAGGGCAATTCACCCCTCCACTTT
. TRBJ2-2 . TRBV7-9 CASRRDHTGELFF TGTGCCAGCAGACGAGACCACACCGGGGAGCTGTTTTTT
. TRBJ2-7 . TRBV28 CASSLNWYEQYF TGTGCCAGCAGTTTGAATTGGTACGAGCAGTACTTC
TRBD2 TRBJ2-3 many TRBV10-3 CAISEAASGRHTDTQYF TGTGCCATCAGTGAGGCGGCTAGCGGGAGGCACACAGATACGCAGTATTTT
TRBD1 TRBJ1-1 . TRBV29-1 CSVAFDRDTEAFF TGCAGCGTCGCTTTCGACAGGGACACTGAAGCTTTCTTT
TRBD1 TRBJ2-3 many TRBV6-1 CASSETTGGTDTQYF TGTGCCAGCAGTGAGACGACAGGGGGAACAGATACGCAGTATTTT
. TRBJ2-7 few TRBV6-6 CASSLGAGEQYF TGTGCCAGCAGTTTAGGGGCGGGCGAGCAGTACTTC
. TRBJ1-1 . TRBV7-9 CASSLESNTEAFF TGTGCCAGCAGCTTAGAGAGCAACACTGAAGCTTTCTTT
. TRBJ1-3 . TRBV30 CAWTISSGNTIYF TGTGCCTGGACGATTAGCTCTGGAAACACCATATATTTT
TRBD2 TRBJ2-3 . TRBV25-1 CASSRGGAVDTQYF TGTGCCAGCTCCCGGGGAGGGGCCGTGGATACGCAGTATTTT
. TRBJ2-7 . TRBV5-5 CASSPISRGDYEQYF TGTGCCAGCAGCCCCATTTCCCGCGGAGACTACGAGCAGTACTTC